This TCR beta chain originates from a study of T cells after yellow fever vaccination. Study information: It was SMART-Seq v4 Ultra Low Input that prepared the fractions with low cell numbers. Study results and caveats: Abundant clonotypes (contaminants from the bulk population) could be present in FACS-sorted repertoires.

Trimming removed 5 bases from V and 9 bases from J; junction bases left unmatched: 6. The germline gives CDR1 LGHDT, CDR2 YNNKEL (reference sequence). CDR3 length: 13 residues. This clonotype was found many times. The antigen is undetermined. TCRdb redid the calling of the 5' RACE reads with MiXCR, one entry per CDR3 protein. This repertoire shows approximately 610,000 distinct CDR3 sequences, roughly a sixth found once; its top ten account for 15% to 20%. The material sequenced was PBMCs, taken around 5 days after the first yellow fever vaccination. V usage is TRBV3-1 and J usage is TRBJ2-1, with TRBD1 identical over 8 bases. The clonotype originates from a man aged 18 to 30 who received the YFV17D yellow fever vaccine. CDR3 nucleotides: TGTGCCAGCAGCGGCAGGGGGCGAGGTGAGCAGTTCTTC. It specifies CASSGRGRGEQFF.